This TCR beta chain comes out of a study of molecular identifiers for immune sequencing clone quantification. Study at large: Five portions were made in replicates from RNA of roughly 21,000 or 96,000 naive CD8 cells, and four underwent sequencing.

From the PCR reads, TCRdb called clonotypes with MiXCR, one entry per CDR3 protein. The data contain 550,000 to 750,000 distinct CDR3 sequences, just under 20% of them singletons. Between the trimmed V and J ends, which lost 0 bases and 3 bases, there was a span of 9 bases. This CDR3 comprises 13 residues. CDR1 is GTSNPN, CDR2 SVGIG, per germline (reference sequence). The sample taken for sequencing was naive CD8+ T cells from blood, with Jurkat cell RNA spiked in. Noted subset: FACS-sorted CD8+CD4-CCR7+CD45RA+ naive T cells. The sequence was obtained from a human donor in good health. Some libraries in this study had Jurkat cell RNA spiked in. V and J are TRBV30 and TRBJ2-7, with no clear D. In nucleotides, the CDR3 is TGTGCCTGGAGTGTCTCTGGGGACTACGAGCAGTACTTC. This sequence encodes CAWSVSGDYEQYF.